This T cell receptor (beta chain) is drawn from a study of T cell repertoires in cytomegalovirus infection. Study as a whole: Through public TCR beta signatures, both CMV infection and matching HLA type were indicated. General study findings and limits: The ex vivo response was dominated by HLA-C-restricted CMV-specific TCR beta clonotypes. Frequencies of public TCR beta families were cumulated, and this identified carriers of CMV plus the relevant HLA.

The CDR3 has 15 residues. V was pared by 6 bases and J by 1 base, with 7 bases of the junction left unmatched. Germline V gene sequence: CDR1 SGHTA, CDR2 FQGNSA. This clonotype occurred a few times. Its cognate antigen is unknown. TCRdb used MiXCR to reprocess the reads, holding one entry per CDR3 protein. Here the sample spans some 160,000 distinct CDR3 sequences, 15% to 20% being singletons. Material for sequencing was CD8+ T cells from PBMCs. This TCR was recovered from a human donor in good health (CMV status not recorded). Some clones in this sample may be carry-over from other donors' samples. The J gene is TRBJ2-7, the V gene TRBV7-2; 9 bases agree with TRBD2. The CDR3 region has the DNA TGTGCCAGCAGGACCGGGCTAGCGGGATCCTACGAGCAGTACTTC. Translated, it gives CASRTGLAGSYEQYF.